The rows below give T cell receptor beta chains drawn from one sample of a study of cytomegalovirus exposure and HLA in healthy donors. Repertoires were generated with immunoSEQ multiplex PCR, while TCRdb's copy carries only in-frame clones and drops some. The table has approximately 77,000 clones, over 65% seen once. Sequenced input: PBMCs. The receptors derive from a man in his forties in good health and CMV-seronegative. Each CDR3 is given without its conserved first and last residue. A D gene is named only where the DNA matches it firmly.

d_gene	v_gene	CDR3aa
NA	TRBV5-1	ASSLNRPSSYNEQF
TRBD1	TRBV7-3	ASGQGANTEAF
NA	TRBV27	ASSRPGVREQY
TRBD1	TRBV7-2	ASSPHDRVGYT
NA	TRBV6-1	ASSAQDLQPQH
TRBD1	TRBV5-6	ASSLGDRRLPGANVLT
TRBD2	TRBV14	ASSAGTSGLDTQY
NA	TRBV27	ASSTADSFTEAF
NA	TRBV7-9	ASSYSFATNEKLF
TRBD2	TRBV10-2	ASSLAGVSYNEQF
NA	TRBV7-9	ASSFRDQPQH
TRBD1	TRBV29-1	SVEGEGGRTDTQY
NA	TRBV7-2	ASSLGAQRGEQY
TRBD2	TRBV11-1	ASSLTGGVSYEQY
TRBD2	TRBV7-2	ASSSRTSAGNEQF
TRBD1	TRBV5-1	ASSSVSGQGASSGNTIY
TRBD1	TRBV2	ASGEGQGQSETQY
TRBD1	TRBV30	ALTPTGGYLATNEKLF
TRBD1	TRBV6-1	ASGGTGTGEIGYT
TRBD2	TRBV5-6	ASSSVLLAGDSYEQY
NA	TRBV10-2	ASSERGGGHGYT
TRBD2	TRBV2	ASSPLATRSRQF
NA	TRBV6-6	ASILAGAGNEQY
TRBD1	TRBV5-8	ASSLTGGLDYGYT
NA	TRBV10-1	ASSVGVSGEQY
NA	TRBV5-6	ASSTGQRANKWNEQF
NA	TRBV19	ASSIGGGDEQY
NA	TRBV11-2	ASSPLQGPRGKEQF
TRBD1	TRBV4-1	ASSQDRGQETQY
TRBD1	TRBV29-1	SVKGQGNYGYT
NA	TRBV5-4	ASSLAPSYEQY
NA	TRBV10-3	AIRGGGNQPQH
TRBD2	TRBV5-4	ASSLNSGRGETQY
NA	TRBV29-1	SVEIVQGGGYEQY
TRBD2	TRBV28	ASSVRTSGRPN
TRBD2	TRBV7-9	ASSWGLAAYNEQF
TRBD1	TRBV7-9	ASSLVAGGRQY
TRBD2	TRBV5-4	ASSFSGTSYEQY
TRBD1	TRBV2	ASSEEGQGLGNEKLF
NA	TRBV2	ASSILTGETQY
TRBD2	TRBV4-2	ASSQDGGDGLAYNEQF
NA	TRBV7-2	ASSLEGAHNEQF
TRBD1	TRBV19	ASRRDRGNTEAF
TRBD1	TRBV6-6	ASRLTGDLSYEQY
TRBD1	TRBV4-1	ASSSPTGGYGYT
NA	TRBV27	ASSLSPYSNQPQH
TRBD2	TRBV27	ASSPGGETQY
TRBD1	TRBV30	AWRTGDRRFTGELF